Below are 14 T cell receptor beta chains sequenced from a single sample in a study of regulatory T cells in long-lasting Graves disease (dated by TCRdb to about 2021). The time point label, as the study defines it: newly diagnosed GD, antithyroid drugs for less than 3 months. RNA was extracted from PBMCs in TRIzol for both TCR sequencing and RNA sequencing. Library preparation employed multiplex PCR. The sequencer listed for this sample is Illumina HiSeq 4000. CDR3 regions were amplified by Arm-PCR with iRepertoire HTBI primers to construct TCR beta libraries. The public reads were reanalyzed by TCRdb: fastp trimming at Q25, MiXCR alignment, in-frame beta chains only. Each entry merges the rows of one CDR3 protein and shows their most common DNA and genes. For this sample the table gives a few hundred thousand distinct CDR3 sequences, of which roughly 14% were detected only once. The ten largest account for under 10% of the sample.

In addition, the sample was reused for a study of T cells in Graves' hyperthyroidism and ophthalmopathy.

The sequences come from peripheral blood mononuclear cells (PBMCs), collected at new diagnosis, from a patient treated with antithyroid drugs. The receptor set was obtained from a man aged 30-40 years with Graves disease. Donor details come from another sample of the same person, matched by shared clones.

This chain links TRBV10-2 with TRBJ2-7; 11 bases fit TRBD2. J lost 7 bases, V lost 6 bases, and 5 bases had no gene match. In germline, CDR1 is WSHSY, CDR2 SAAADI. The CDR3 is made up of 13 amino acids. CDR3 nucleotides: TGCGCCAGCAGGGTAGCGGGAGGGGTAGAGCAGTACTTC. It encodes CASRVAGGVEQYF.

This clonotype was picked up many times. For the CDR3, the DNA is TGCAGCGTTGTCCTCAAGGGGGTTGAAGCTTTCTTT. It codes for CSVVLKGVEAFF. The chain is built from TRBV29-1 and TRBJ1-1; tentatively, D is TRBD1 (6 bases). V was pared by 4 bases and J by 7 bases, with 13 bases between. The CDR3 loop spans 12 amino acids. From germline, CDR1 is SQVTM and CDR2 ANQGSEA. Full variable domain (remainder filled in from reference TRBV29-1 and TRBJ1-1): SAVISQKPSRDICQRGTSLTIQCQVDSQVTMMFWYRQQPGQSLTLIATANQGSEATYESGFVIDKFPISRPNLTFSTLTVSNMSPEDSSIYLCSVVLKGVEAFFGQGTRLTVV.

The gene calls are TRBV6-1 and TRBJ2-7; TRBD2 matches 9 bases. CDR3 size: 13 residues. Germline V gene data show CDR1 as MNHNS and CDR2 as SASEGT. The J segment lost 4 bases and the V segment lost 6 bases, leaving 4 bases of the junction unmatched. The CDR3 coding sequence is TGTGCCAGCAGGCTAGCGGGACAGTACGAGCAGTACTTC. Translation: CASRLAGQYEQYF.

This clonotype appeared many times. The chain employs TRBV10-3 and TRBJ1-1; no clear D. The CDR3 has 13 residues. The germline gives CDR1 ENHRY, CDR2 SYGVKD. V dropped 7 bases and J dropped 2 bases, with 11 bases sitting between them. This CDR3 is CAITLQRNTEAFF. The CDR3 DNA follows: TGTGCCATCACCTTACAGCGCAACACTGAAGCTTTCTTT.

This clonotype was recorded many times. The chain couples TRBV27 to TRBJ1-1, with 8 bases lining up with TRBD1. V shed 2 bases, J shed 7 bases, and the junction held 6 bases outside the gene matches. This CDR3 contains 14 residues. Germline-derived CDR1 and CDR2 are MNHEY and SMNVEV (reference sequence). The CDR3 loop is CASSLVIGQGEAFF. CDR3 bases: TGTGCCAGCAGTTTAGTAATCGGACAGGGTGAAGCTTTCTTT.

J is TRBJ1-2 and V is TRBV7-9; D gene uncertain. This CDR3 has 14 amino acids. Trimming stripped 5 bases from V and 9 bases from J, with 19 bases between. Germline V gene sequence: CDR1 SEHNR, CDR2 FQNEAQ (reference sequence). CDR3 sequence: CASSPGDHDNRYTF. The CDR3 DNA is TGTGCCAGCAGCCCCGGTGACCACGATAACCGCTACACCTTC.

This clonotype was seen at least ten times. The chain's CDR3 is CASSPPGLYNEQFF. CDR3 bases: TGTGCCAGCAGCCCTCCGGGATTGTACAATGAGCAGTTCTTC. The rearrangement uses TRBV11-3 and TRBJ2-1; tentatively, D is TRBD2 (5 bases). The CDR3 runs 14 residues. Germline V gene data show CDR1 as SGHNT and CDR2 as YENEEA. V was trimmed by 5 bases and J by 4 bases, leaving 12 bases between them.

This clonotype has ten or more counts. The chain employs TRBV5-1 and TRBJ2-3; tentative D call: TRBD1 (6 bases). Germline V gene lookup returns CDR1 SGHRS and CDR2 YFSETQ. Deletions cut 5 bases from V and 2 bases from J, with 15 bases between. The CDR3 totals 15 residues. Written as DNA, the CDR3 is TGCGCCAGCAGTTTCACAGGGTCGAACACAGATACGCAGTATTTT. It codes for CASSFTGSNTDTQYF. The full variable domain, its missing parts supplied by reference TRBV5-1 and TRBJ2-3, is KAGVTQTPRYLIKTRGQQVTLSCSPISGHRSVSWYQQTPGQGLQFLFEYFSETQRNKGNFPGRFSGRQFSNSRSEMNVSTLELGDSALYLCASSFTGSNTDTQYFGPGTRLTVL.

This clonotype was recorded at least ten times. This chain connects TRBV30 to TRBJ1-5; 8 bases fit TRBD1. This CDR3 region has 13 residues. Germline lookup yields CDR1 GTSNPN and CDR2 SVGIG (reference sequence). With V trimmed by 5 bases and J by 4 bases, 4 bases remained unmatched. The CDR3 reads CAWDRGRNQPQHF. Written as DNA, the CDR3 is TGTGCCTGGGACAGGGGAAGGAATCAGCCCCAGCATTTT.

Ten or more counts support this clonotype. Written as DNA, the CDR3 is TGTGCCAGCAGTTTCCCCTTTGACAACGTCCTGACTTTC. This sequence encodes CASSFPFDNVLTF. This chain links TRBV28 with TRBJ2-6, with D unclear. From germline, CDR1 is MDHEN and CDR2 SYDVKM. This CDR3 has 13 amino acids. V was trimmed by 3 bases and J by 9 bases, leaving 9 bases between them.

This clonotype showed up many times. The genes are TRBV30 and TRBJ1-6; D unclear. The CDR3 contains 15 residues. The V gene's germline CDR1 is GTSNPN and CDR2 SVGIG (reference sequence). The V and J ends lost 1 base and 4 bases respectively, with 11 bases between them. CDR3 loop: CAWSGPAKYNSPLHF. CDR3 coding DNA: TGTGCCTGGAGTGGACCGGCAAAGTATAATTCACCCCTCCACTTT.

This clonotype was detected only once. The chain recombines TRBV6-2 or TRBV6-3 with TRBJ2-7; D is possibly TRBD2 (5 bases). V was pared by 10 bases and J by 3 bases, with 16 bases between. Germline lookup yields CDR1 MNHEY and CDR2 SVGEGT. CDR3 length: 13 amino acids. In DNA form, the CDR3 reads TGTGCCATCAAGCAGAACAGCGGCTACGAGCAGTACTTC. Protein sequence: CAIKQNSGYEQYF.

At least ten counts were recorded for this clonotype. The chain combines TRBV9 with TRBJ1-6; 9 bases agree with TRBD1. Germline V lookup: CDR1 SGDLS, CDR2 YYNGEE. This CDR3 has 17 amino acids. V shed 4 bases and J 4 bases; nucleotides not matched to a gene: 9. CDR3 coding DNA: TGTGCCAGCAGCACCTACCCCGGGACAGGGTATAATTCACCCCTCCACTTT. This sequence encodes CASSTYPGTGYNSPLHF.

This clonotype was seen many times. V is TRBV3-1 and J is TRBJ2-7, with D unresolved. Germline-derived CDR1 and CDR2 are LGHDT and YNNKEL (reference sequence). The CDR3 totals 18 residues. Trimming took 5 bases from V and 5 from J, leaving 28 bases between them. CDR3 loop: CASSELSLRAGESHEQYF. CDR3 in DNA: TGTGCCAGCAGCGAACTCAGTTTACGTGCCGGAGAGAGCCACGAGCAGTACTTC.